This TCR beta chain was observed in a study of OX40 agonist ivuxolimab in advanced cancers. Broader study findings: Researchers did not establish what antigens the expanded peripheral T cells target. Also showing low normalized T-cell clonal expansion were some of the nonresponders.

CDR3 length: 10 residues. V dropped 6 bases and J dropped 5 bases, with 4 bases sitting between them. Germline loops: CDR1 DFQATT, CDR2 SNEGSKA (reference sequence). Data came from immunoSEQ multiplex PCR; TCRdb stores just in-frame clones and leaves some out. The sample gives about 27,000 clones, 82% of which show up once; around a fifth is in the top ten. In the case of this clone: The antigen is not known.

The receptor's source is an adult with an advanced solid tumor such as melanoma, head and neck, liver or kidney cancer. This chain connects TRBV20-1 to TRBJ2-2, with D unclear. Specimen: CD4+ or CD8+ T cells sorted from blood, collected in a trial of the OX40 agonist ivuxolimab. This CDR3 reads CSARTGELFF. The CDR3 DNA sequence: TGCAGTGCGCGGACCGGGGAGCTGTTTTTT.